Sequencing of this T cell receptor (beta chain) was carried out in a study of shared clonotypes between healthy human individuals. The table came from immunoSEQ multiplex PCR; TCRdb's copy has only in-frame clones and leaves some out. The sample includes about 2.4 million clones, approximately 93% of them seen just once. Trimming removed 1 base from V and 4 bases from J; junction bases left unmatched: 8. Germline lookup yields CDR1 SGHDN and CDR2 FVKESK. The CDR3 is 17 residues long. This TCR derives from a man aged 18 to 30 in good health. Some clones in this sample may be carry-over from other donors' samples. Sequencing used naive CD4+ T cells from PBMCs. The subset here: CD45RA+ positively selected. V is TRBV14 and J is TRBJ2-7, with 12 bases aligning to TRBD1. The CDR3 region is CASSQGVGTGGRYEQYF. The CDR3, as DNA: TGTGCCAGCAGCCAAGGAGTGGGGACAGGGGGCCGGTACGAGCAGTACTTC. Full variable domain (remainder filled in from reference TRBV14 and TRBJ2-7): EAGVTQFPSHSVIEKGQTVTLRCDPISGHDNLYWYRRVMGKEIKFLLHFVKESKQDESGMPNNRFLAERTGGTYSTLKVQPAELEDSGVYFCASSQGVGTGGRYEQYFGPGTRLTVT.